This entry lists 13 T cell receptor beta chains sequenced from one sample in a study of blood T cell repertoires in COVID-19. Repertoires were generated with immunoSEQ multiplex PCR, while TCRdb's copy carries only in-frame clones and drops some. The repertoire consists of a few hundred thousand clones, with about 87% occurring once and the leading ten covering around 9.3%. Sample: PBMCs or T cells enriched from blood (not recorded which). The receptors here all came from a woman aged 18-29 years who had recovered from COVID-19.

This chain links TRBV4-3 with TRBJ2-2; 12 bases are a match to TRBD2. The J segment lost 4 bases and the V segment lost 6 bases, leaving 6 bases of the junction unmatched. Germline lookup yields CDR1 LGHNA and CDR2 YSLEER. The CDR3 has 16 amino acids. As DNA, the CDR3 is TGCGCCAGCAGTGACAGACTAGCGGGAGTCACCGGGGAGCTGTTTTTT. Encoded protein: CASSDRLAGVTGELFF.

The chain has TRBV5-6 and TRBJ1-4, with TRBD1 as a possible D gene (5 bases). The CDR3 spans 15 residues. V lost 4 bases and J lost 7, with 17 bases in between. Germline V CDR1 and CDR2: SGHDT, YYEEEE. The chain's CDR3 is CASSRDKGYSEKLFF. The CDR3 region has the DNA TGTGCCAGCAGCCGTGACAAGGGGTACTCTGAAAAACTGTTTTTT.

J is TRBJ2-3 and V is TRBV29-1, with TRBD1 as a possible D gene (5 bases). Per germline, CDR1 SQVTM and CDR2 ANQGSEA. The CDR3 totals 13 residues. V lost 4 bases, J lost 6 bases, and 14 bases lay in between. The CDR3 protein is CSVGQGAWDTQYF. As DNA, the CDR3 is TGCAGCGTTGGGCAGGGTGCATGGGATACGCAGTATTTT.

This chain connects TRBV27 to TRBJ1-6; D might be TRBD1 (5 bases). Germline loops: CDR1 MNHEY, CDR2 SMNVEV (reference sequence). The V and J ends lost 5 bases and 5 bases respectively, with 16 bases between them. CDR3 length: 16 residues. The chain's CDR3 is CASSPTQGIDNSPLHF. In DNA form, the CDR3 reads TGTGCCAGCAGTCCCACTCAGGGTATTGATAATTCACCCCTCCACTTT.

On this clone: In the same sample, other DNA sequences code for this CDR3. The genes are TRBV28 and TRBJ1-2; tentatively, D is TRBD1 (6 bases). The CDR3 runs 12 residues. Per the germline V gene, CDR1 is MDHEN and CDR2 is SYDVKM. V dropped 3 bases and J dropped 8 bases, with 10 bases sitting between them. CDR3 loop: CASSFQGRGYTF. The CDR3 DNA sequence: TGTGCCAGCAGTTTTCAGGGGCGGGGCTACACCTTC.

Here the CDR3 reads CASSTTGELSYGYTF. CDR3 coding DNA: TGTGCCAGCAGTACCACAGGGGAGCTTAGCTATGGCTACACCTTC. The V call is TRBV6-2 or TRBV6-3, the J call TRBJ1-2; the match to TRBD1 covers 7 bases. The length of the CDR3 is 15 residues. Germline V lookup: CDR1 MNHEY, CDR2 SVGEGT. J was trimmed by 4 bases and V by 5 bases; bases with no gene match: 10.

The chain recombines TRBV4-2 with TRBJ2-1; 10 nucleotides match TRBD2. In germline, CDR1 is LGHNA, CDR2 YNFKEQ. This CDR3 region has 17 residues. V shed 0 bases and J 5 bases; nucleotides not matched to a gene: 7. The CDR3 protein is CASSQEVLAGADNEQFF. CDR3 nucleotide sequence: TGTGCCAGCAGCCAAGAAGTTCTAGCGGGAGCCGACAATGAGCAGTTCTTC.

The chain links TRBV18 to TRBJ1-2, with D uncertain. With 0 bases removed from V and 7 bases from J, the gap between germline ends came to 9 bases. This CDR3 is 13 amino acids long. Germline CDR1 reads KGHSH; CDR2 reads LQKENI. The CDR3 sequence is CASSPPGRSGYTF. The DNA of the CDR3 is TGTGCCAGCTCACCACCAGGGAGAAGTGGCTACACCTTC.

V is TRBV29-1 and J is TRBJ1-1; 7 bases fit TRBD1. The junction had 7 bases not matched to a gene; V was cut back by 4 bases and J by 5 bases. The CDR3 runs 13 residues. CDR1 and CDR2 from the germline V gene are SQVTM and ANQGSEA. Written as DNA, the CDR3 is TGCAGCGTTGTTGCCCCAGGGGGGACTGAAGCTTTCTTT. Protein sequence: CSVVAPGGTEAFF. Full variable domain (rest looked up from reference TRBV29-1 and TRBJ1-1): SAVISQKPSRDICQRGTSLTIQCQVDSQVTMMFWYRQQPGQSLTLIATANQGSEATYESGFVIDKFPISRPNLTFSTLTVSNMSPEDSSIYLCSVVAPGGTEAFFGQGTRLTVV.

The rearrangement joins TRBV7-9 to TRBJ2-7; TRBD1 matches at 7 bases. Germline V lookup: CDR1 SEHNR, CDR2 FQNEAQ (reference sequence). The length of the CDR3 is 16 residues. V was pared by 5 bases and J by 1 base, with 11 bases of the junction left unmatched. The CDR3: CASSPPTGDGSYEQYF. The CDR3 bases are TGTGCCAGCAGCCCCCCCACAGGGGATGGGTCCTACGAGCAGTACTTC. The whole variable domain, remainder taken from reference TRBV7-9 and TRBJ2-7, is DTGVSQNPRHKITKRGQNVTFRCDPISEHNRLYWYRQTLGQGPEFLTYFQNEAQLEKSRLLSDRFSAERPKGSFSTLEIQRTEQGDSAMYLCASSPPTGDGSYEQYFGPGTRLTVT.

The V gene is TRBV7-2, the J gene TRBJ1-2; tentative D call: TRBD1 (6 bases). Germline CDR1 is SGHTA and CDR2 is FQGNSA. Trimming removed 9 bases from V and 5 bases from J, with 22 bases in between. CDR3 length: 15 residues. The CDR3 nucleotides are TGTGCCAGTTCAGGGGAGCCGCTCCCTGGGTATGGCTACACCTTC. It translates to CASSGEPLPGYGYTF.

DNA of the CDR3: TGTGCCAGCAGCCTAAGGGCCGGGACTCCCACGAAGAATGAGCAGTTCTTC. This gives the protein CASSLRAGTPTKNEQFF. The chain carries TRBV27 and TRBJ2-1; D might be TRBD2 (6 bases). V lost 6 bases to trimming and J lost 7 bases, with 25 bases between them. Germline CDR1 MNHEY, CDR2 SMNVEV (reference sequence). The CDR3 extends over 17 amino acids.

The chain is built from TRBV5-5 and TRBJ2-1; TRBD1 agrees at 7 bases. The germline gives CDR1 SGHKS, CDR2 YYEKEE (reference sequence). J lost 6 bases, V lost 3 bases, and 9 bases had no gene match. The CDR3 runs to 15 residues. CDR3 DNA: TGTGCCAGCAGCTATCAAGGGGGCTCGATCAATGAGCAGTTCTTC. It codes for CASSYQGGSINEQFF.